One T cell receptor beta chain is described in this entry. This sample stems from a study of blood T cell repertoires in COVID-19. At the level of the study: Specimens from acute and convalescent COVID-19 originated in the United States, Italy and Spain. The cDNA or gDNA used as material had been derived from T cells, B-cell-depleted T cells, or PBMCs.

Seattle cases were enrolled at active infection and followed longitudinally. Per the study methods: Estimated nucleated cell counts came from reference gene primer amplification. Profiled with immunoSEQ multiplex PCR; TCRdb holds only in-frame clones, not every one. D and trimming come from the DNA, and the V and J calls and clone size come from that table. This sample has some 180,000 clones; 82% occur once, and the top ten carry approximately 7.8%. Germline values: CDR1 LNHDA, CDR2 SQIVND (reference sequence). The trim removed 1 base at V and 3 bases at J, leaving 4 bases unmatched. This CDR3 is 16 amino acids long.

This rearrangement joins TRBV19 to TRBJ2-1; TRBD1 matches 9 bases. This TCR was sampled from a woman aged 60 to 75 with COVID-19, enrolled during active disease. Specimen: peripheral blood. The chain's CDR3 is CASSIGGQGIYNEQFF. CDR3 in DNA: TGTGCCAGTAGTATAGGAGGACAGGGGATCTACAATGAGCAGTTCTTC.